This note documents a single T cell receptor (beta chain) sequence. The sample comes from a study of blood T cell repertoires in COVID-19. About the study: Italy, Spain and the United States were the sources of the convalescent and acute COVID-19 samples.

Germline loops: CDR1 SGHTA, CDR2 FQGNSA. The germline V and J ends were trimmed by 6 bases and 5 bases, with 13 bases remaining between them. The CDR3 covers 14 residues. Using immunoSEQ multiplex PCR, the repertoire was profiled, and TCRdb retains in-frame clones only, with some absent. The table records a few hundred thousand clones, about 85% of them present only once. The sample consisted of PBMCs or T cells enriched from blood (not recorded which). This TCR was sampled from a woman between 45 and 65 years old who had been exposed to COVID-19. This chain connects TRBV7-2 to TRBJ2-2, with D perhaps matching TRBD2 (7 bases). CDR3 bases: TGTGCCAGCAGTCGGGGGGCCATAACCGGGGAGCTGTTTTTT. Protein: CASSRGAITGELFF. Full variable domain (rest looked up from reference TRBV7-2 and TRBJ2-2): GAGVSQSPSNKVTEKGKDVELRCDPISGHTALYWYRQSLGQGLEFLIYFQGNSAPDKSGLPSDRFSAERTGGSVSTLTIQRTQQEDSAVYLCASSRGAITGELFFGEGSRLTVL.